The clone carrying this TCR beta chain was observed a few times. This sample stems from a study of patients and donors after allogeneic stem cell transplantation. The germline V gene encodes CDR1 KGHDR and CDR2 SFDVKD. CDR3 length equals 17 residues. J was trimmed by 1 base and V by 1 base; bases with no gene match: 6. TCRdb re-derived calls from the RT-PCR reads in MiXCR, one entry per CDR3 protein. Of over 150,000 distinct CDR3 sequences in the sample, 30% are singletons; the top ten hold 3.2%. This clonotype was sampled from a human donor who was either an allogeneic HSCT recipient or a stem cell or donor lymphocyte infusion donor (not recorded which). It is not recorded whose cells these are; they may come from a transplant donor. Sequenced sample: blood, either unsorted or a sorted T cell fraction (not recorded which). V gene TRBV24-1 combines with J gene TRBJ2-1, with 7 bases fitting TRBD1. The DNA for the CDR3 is TGTGCCACCAGTGATTTTACGGCAGGGGGTTCCTACAATGAGCAGTTCTTC. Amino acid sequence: CATSDFTAGGSYNEQFF.